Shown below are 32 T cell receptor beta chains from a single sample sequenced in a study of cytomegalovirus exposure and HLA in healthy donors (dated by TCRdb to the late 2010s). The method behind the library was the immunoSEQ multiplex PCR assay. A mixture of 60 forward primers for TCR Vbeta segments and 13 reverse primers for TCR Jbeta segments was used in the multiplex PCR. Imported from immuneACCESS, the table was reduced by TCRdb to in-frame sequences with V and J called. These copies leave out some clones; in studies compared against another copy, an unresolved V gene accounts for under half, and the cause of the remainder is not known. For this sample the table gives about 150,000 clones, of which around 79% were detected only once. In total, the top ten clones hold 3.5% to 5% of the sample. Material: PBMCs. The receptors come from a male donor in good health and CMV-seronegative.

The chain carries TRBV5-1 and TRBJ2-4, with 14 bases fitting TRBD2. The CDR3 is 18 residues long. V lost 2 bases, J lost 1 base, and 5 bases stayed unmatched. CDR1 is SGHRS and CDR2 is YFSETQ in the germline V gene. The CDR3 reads CASSLRLAGGNAKNIQYF. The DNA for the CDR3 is TGCGCCAGCAGCTTAAGACTAGCGGGAGGGAATGCCAAAAACATTCAGTACTTC.

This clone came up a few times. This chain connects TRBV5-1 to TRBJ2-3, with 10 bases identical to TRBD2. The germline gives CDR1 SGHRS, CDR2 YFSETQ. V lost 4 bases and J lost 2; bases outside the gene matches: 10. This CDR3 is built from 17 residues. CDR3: CASSPGGSGRATDTQYF. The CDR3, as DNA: TGCGCCAGCAGCCCCGGGGGGAGCGGGAGGGCCACAGATACGCAGTATTTT. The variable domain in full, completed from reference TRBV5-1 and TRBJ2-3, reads KAGVTQTPRYLIKTRGQQVTLSCSPISGHRSVSWYQQTPGQGLQFLFEYFSETQRNKGNFPGRFSGRQFSNSRSEMNVSTLELGDSALYLCASSPGGSGRATDTQYFGPGTRLTVL.

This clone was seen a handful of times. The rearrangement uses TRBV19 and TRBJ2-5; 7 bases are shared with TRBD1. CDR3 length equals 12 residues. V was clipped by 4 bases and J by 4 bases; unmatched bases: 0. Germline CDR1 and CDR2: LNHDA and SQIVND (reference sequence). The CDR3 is CASSNRGETQYF. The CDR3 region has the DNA TGTGCCAGTAGTAACAGGGGAGAGACCCAGTACTTC. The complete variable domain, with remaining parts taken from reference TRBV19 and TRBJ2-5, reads DGGITQSPKYLFRKEGQNVTLSCEQNLNHDAMYWYRQDPGQGLRLIYYSQIVNDFQKGDIAEGYSVSREKKESFPLTVTSAQKNPTAFYLCASSNRGETQYFGPGTRLLVL.

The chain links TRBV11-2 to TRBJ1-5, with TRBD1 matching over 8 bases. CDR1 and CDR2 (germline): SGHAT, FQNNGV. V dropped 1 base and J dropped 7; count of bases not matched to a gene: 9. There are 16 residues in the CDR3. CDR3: CASSLVRGQVGQPQHF. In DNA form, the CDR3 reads TGTGCCAGCAGCTTAGTAAGGGGACAGGTCGGACAGCCCCAGCATTTT.

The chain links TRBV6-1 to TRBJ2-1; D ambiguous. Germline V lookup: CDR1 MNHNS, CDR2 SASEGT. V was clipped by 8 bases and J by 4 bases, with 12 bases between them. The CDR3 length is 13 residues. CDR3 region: CASRLTEYNEQFF. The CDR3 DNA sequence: TGTGCCAGCCGCCTTACAGAATACAATGAGCAGTTCTTC.

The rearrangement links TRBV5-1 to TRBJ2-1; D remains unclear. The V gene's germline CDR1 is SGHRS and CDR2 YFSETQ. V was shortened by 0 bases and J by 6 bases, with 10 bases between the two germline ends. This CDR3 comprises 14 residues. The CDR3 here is CASSLGRIGNEQFF. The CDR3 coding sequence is TGCGCCAGCAGCTTGGGTAGAATCGGCAATGAGCAGTTCTTC.

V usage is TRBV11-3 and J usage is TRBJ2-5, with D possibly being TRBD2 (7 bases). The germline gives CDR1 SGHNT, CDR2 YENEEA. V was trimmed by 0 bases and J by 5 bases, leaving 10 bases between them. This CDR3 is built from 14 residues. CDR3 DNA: TGTGCCAGCAGCTTAGAAGGGGGGGTTGAGACCCAGTACTTC. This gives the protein CASSLEGGVETQYF. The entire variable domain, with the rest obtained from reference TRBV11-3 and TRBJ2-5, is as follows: EAGVVQSPRYKIIEKKQPVAFWCNPISGHNTLYWYLQNLGQGPELLIRYENEEAVDDSQLPKDRFSAERLKGVDSTLKIQPAELGDSAVYLCASSLEGGVETQYFGPGTRLLVL.

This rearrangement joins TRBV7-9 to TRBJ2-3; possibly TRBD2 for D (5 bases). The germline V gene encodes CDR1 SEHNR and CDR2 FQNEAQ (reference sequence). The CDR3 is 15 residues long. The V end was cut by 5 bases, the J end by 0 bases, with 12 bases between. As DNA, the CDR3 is TGTGCCAGCAGCCGCAGGACGGGGAGCACAGATACGCAGTATTTT. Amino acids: CASSRRTGSTDTQYF.

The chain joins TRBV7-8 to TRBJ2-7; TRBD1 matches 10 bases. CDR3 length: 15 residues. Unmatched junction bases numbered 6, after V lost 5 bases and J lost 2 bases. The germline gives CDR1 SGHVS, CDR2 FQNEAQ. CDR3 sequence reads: CASSQPGQGTYEQYF. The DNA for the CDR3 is TGTGCCAGCAGCCAGCCGGGACAGGGGACCTACGAGCAGTACTTC.

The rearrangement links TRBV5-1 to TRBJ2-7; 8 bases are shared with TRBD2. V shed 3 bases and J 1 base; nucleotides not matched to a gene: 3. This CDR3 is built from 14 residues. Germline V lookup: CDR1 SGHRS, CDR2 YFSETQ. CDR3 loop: CASSSGRGSYEQYF. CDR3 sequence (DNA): TGCGCCAGCAGCTCCGGGAGGGGGTCCTACGAGCAGTACTTC. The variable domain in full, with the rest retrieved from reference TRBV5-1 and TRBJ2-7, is KAGVTQTPRYLIKTRGQQVTLSCSPISGHRSVSWYQQTPGQGLQFLFEYFSETQRNKGNFPGRFSGRQFSNSRSEMNVSTLELGDSALYLCASSSGRGSYEQYFGPGTRLTVT.

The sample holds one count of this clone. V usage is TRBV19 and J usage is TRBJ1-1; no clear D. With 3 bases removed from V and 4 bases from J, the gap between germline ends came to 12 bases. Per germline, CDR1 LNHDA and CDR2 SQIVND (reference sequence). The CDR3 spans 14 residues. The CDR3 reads CASSMRARGTEAFF. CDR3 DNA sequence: TGTGCCAGTAGTATGCGGGCGCGGGGCACTGAAGCTTTCTTT.

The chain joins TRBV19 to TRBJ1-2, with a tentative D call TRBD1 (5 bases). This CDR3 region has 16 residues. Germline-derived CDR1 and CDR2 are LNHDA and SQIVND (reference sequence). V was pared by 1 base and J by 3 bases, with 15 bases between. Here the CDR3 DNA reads TGTGCCAGTAGTATAGCAGGAGGGAGCAGGGACTATGGCTACACCTTC. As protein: CASSIAGGSRDYGYTF.

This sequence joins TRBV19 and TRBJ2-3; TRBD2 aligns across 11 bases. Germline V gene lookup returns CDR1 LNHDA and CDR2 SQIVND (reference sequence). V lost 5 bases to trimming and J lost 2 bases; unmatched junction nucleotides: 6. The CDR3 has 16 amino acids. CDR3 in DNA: TGTGCCAGTAGTTCCGAGACTAGCGGGGCCACAGATACGCAGTATTTT. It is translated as CASSSETSGATDTQYF. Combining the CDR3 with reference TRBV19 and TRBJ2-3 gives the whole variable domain DGGITQSPKYLFRKEGQNVTLSCEQNLNHDAMYWYRQDPGQGLRLIYYSQIVNDFQKGDIAEGYSVSREKKESFPLTVTSAQKNPTAFYLCASSSETSGATDTQYFGPGTRLTVL.

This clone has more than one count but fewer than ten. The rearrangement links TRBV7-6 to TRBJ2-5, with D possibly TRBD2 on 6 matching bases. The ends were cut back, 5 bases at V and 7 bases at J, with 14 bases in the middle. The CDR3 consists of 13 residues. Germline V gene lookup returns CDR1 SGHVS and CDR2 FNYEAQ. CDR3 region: CASSPPGRGTQYF. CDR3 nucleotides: TGTGCCAGCAGCCCCCCGGGGCGGGGGACCCAGTACTTC. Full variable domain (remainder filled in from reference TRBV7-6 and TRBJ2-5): GAGVSQSPRYKVTKRGQDVALRCDPISGHVSLYWYRQALGQGPEFLTYFNYEAQQDKSGLPNDRFSAERPEGSISTLTIQRTEQRDSAMYRCASSPPGRGTQYFGPGTRLLVL.

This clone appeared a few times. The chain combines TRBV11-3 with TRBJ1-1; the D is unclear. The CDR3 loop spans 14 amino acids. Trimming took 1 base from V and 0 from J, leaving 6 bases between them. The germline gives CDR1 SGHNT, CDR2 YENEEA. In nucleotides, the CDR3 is TGTGCCAGCAGCTTAGGTGGGCTGAACACTGAAGCTTTCTTT. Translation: CASSLGGLNTEAFF.

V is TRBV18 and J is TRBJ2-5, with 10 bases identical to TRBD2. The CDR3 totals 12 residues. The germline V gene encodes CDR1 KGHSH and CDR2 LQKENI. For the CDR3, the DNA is TGTGTGTTCCTAGCGGGAGAAGAGACCCAGTACTTC. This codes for CVFLAGEETQYF.

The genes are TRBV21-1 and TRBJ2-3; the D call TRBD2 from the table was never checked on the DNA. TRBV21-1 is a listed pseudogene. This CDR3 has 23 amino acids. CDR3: CASSLKGLAGPITHPASTDTQYF. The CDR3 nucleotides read TGTGCCAGCAGCCTAAAGGGACTAGCGGGGCCCATAACGCACCCAGCTAGCACAGATACGCAGTATTTT.

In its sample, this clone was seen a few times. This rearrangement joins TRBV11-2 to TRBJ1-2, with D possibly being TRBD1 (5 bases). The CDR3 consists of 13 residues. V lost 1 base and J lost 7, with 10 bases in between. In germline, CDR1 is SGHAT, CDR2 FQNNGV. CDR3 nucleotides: TGTGCCAGCAGCTTAGTGACAGCTCCTGGCTACACCTTC. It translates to CASSLVTAPGYTF.

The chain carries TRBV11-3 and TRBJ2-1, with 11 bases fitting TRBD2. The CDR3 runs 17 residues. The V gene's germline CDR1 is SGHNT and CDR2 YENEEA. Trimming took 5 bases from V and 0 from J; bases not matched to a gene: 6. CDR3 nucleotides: TGTGCCAGCAGCCCCCGACTAGCGGGAAGCTCCTACAATGAGCAGTTCTTC. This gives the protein CASSPRLAGSSYNEQFF.

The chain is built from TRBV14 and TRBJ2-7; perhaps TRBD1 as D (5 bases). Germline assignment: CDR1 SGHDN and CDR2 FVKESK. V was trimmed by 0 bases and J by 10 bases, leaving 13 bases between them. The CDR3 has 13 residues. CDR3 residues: CASSQDPGNQQYF. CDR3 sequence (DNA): TGTGCCAGCAGCCAAGATCCAGGGAACCAACAGTACTTC. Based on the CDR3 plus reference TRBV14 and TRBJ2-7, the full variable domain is EAGVTQFPSHSVIEKGQTVTLRCDPISGHDNLYWYRRVMGKEIKFLLHFVKESKQDESGMPNNRFLAERTGGTYSTLKVQPAELEDSGVYFCASSQDPGNQQYFGPGTRLTVT.

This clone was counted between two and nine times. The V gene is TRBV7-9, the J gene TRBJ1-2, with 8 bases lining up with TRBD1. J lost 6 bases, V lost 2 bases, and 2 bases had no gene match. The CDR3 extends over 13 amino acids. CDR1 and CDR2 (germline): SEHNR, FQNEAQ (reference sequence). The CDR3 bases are TGTGCCAGCAGCTTAAAACAGGGGGATGGCTACACCTTC. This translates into CASSLKQGDGYTF.

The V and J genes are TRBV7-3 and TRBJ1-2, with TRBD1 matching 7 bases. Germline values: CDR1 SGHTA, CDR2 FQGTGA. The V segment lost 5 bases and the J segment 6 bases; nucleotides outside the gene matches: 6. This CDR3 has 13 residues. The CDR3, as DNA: TGTGCCAGCAGCCAGACAGGGAATCATGGCTACACCTTC. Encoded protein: CASSQTGNHGYTF.

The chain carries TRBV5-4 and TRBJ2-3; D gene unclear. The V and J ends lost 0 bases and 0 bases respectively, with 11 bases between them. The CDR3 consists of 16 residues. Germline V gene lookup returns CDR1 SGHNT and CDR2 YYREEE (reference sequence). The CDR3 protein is CASSLAAVSSTDTQYF. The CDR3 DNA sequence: TGTGCCAGCAGCTTGGCTGCGGTTTCTAGCACAGATACGCAGTATTTT.

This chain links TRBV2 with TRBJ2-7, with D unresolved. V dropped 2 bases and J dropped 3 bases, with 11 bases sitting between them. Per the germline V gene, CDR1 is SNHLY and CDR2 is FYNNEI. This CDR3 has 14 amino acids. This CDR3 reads CASSESPQNYEQYF. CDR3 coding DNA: TGTGCCAGCAGTGAAAGCCCACAGAACTACGAGCAGTACTTC.

CDR3 DNA: TGTGCCAGCAGCGTAGACAGCCAGACCACAGATACGCAGTATTTT. This codes for CASSVDSQTTDTQYF. The rearrangement joins TRBV9 to TRBJ2-3; no reliable D call. Germline values: CDR1 SGDLS, CDR2 YYNGEE. This CDR3 spans 15 amino acids. Trimming cost V 0 bases and J 2 bases, with 10 bases left between them.

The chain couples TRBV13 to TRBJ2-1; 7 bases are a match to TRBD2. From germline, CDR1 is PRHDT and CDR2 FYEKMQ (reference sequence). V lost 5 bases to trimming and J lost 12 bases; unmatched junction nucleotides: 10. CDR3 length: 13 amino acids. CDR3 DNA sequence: TGTGCCAGCAGCGCCCGACTAGCCCCGAGGCAGTTCTTC. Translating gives CASSARLAPRQFF.

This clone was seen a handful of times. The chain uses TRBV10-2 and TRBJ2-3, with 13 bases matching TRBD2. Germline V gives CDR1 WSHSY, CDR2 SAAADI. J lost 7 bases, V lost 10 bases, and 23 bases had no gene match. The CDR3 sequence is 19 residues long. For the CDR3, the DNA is TGCGCCACCCTGCTTGGTACAGTCGGGACTAGCGGGACTCCTTATACGCAGTATTTT. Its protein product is CATLLGTVGTSGTPYTQYF.

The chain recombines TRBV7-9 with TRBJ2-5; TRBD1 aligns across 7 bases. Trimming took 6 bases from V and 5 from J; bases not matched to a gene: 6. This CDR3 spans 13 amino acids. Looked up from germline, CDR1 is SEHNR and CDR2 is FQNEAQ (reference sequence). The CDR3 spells CASRNRGTETQYF. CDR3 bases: TGTGCCAGCAGAAACAGGGGAACGGAGACCCAGTACTTC.

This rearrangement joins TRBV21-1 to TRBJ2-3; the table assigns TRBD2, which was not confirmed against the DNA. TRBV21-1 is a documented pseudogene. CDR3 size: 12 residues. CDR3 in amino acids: CASSKYTDTQYF. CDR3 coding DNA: TGTGCCAGCAGCAAATACACAGATACGCAGTATTTT.

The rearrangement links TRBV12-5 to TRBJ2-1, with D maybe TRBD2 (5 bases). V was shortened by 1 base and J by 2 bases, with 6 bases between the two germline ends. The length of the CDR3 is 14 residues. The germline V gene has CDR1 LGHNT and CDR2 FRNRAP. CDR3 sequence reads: CASGLAGTYNEQFF. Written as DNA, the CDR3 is TGTGCTAGTGGTTTGGCCGGGACCTACAATGAGCAGTTCTTC.

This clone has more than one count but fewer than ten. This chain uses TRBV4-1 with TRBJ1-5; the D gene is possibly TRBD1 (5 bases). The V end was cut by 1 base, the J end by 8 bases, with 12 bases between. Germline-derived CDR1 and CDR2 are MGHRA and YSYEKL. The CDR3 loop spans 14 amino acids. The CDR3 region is CASSQGAGREPQHF. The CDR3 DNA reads TGCGCCAGCAGCCAAGGGGCAGGGAGGGAGCCCCAGCATTTT.

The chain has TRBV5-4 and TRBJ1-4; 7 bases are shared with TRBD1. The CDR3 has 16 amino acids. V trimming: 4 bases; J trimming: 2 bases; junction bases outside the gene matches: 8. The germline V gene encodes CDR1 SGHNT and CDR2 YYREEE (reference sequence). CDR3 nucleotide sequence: TGTGCCAGCAGCGGAGGGACAGCGATCACTAATGAAAAACTGTTTTTT. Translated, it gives CASSGGTAITNEKLFF.